This T cell receptor (beta chain) was recovered during a study of T cells of healthy individuals. Using its own MiXCR run on the 5' RACE reads, TCRdb lists one record per CDR3 protein. The repertoire holds roughly 87,000 distinct CDR3 sequences, with roughly 18% as singletons. This CDR3 has 14 residues. The V gene lost 1 base and the J gene lost 4 bases, with 10 bases spanning the gap. Germline assignment: CDR1 KGHSH and CDR2 LQKENI. This clonotype was detected ten times or more. The TCR comes from a human donor in good health. This chain joins TRBV18 and TRBJ1-2, with D unresolved. The CDR3: CASSPLLGIYGYTF. CDR3 in DNA: TGTGCCAGCTCACCACTACTGGGTATCTATGGCTACACCTTC. The full variable domain, with the rest looked up from reference TRBV18 and TRBJ1-2, is NAGVMQNPRHLVRRRGQEARLRCSPMKGHSHVYWYRQLPEEGLKFMVYLQKENIIDESGMPKERFSAEFPKEGPSILRIQQVVRGDSAAYFCASSPLLGIYGYTFGSGTRLTVV.